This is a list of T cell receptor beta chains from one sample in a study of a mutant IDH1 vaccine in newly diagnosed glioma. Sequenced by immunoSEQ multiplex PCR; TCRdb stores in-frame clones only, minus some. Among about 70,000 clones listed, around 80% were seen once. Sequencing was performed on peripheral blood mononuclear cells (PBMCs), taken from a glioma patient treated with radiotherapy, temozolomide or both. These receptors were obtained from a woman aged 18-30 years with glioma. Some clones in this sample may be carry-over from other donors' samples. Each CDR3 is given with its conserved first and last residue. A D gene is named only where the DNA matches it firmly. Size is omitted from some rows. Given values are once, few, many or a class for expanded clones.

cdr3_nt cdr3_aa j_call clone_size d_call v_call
TGTGCCAGCAGGGCCGGGACATCATATGGCTACACCTTC CASRAGTSYGYTF TRBJ1-2 - - TRBV2
TGTGCCAGTAGCCCGGGGGGGGACACTGAAGCTTTCTTT CASSPGGDTEAFF TRBJ1-1 - - TRBV19
TGTGCCAGCAGCCATGGACAGGTCCCCCTCTATGGCTACACCTTC CASSHGQVPLYGYTF TRBJ1-2 - TRBD1 TRBV5-6
TGCGCCAGCAGCCACCTTCGGGCCGAGCAGTACTTC CASSHLRAEQYF TRBJ2-7 - - TRBV4-1
TGCGCCAGCAGTGACATCGTAAGGGGGAAACTGTTTTTT CASSDIVRGKLFF TRBJ1-4 once - TRBV10-1
TGTGCCATCAGTGAGTCGAGCAGGGCGGGAGTGAACACTGAAGCTTTCTTT CAISESSRAGVNTEAFF TRBJ1-1 - - TRBV10-3
TGTGCCACCAGCAGAGCTCGGCTAGGGAGTACCGGGGAGCTGTTTTTT CATSRARLGSTGELFF TRBJ2-2 once - TRBV15
TGTGCCAGCAGTTCGACAGGGGGCCACGGCTACACCTTC CASSSTGGHGYTF TRBJ1-2 once TRBD1 TRBV7-6
TGTGCCAGCAGCGTGACAGGGCCCTACGAGCAGTACTTC CASSVTGPYEQYF TRBJ2-7 - TRBD1 TRBV6-1
TGCAGCGTTGAAGATCGCGCGAACACCGGGGAGCTGTTTTTT CSVEDRANTGELFF TRBJ2-2 - - TRBV29-1
TGTGCCAGCAGTACGCCAGCCCTCGGAAACACCATATATTTT CASSTPALGNTIYF TRBJ1-3 - - TRBV6-5
TGTGCCAGCAGGGGGACAGCCTATGGCTACACCTTC CASRGTAYGYTF TRBJ1-2 - TRBD1 TRBV6-5
TGTGCCAGCAGCTTACGGTCTGACAGGGTATCGAACGAGCAGTACTTC CASSLRSDRVSNEQYF TRBJ2-7 - TRBD1 TRBV7-8
TGCAGCGCGCGGAGTGCAGGGGGCTTTTACGAGCAGTACTTC CSARSAGGFYEQYF TRBJ2-7 - TRBD1 TRBV29-1
TGTGCCAGCAGTTACTCTGGGGCGAATGAGCAGTTCTTC CASSYSGANEQFF TRBJ2-1 - - TRBV6-5
TGTGCCAGCAGCGTAGACACAGGGTACGGTCAGCCCCAGCATTTT CASSVDTGYGQPQHF TRBJ1-5 - - TRBV9
TGTGCCAGCAGCCCTGGGGAGGGCCCCACGAACACCGGGGAGCTGTTTTTT CASSPGEGPTNTGELFF TRBJ2-2 - TRBD2 TRBV6-4
TGTGCCAGCTCACCGATTCCTCCGTTGGCAGATAATTCACCCCTCCACTTT CASSPIPPLADNSPLHF TRBJ1-6 once - TRBV18
TGTGCCAGCAGCTCTTCGACAGCATATGGCTACACCTTC CASSSSTAYGYTF TRBJ1-2 - - TRBV7-2
TGTGCCAGTAGTATCCCCCGGCGTGAAGCTTTCTTT CASSIPRREAFF TRBJ1-1 - - TRBV19
TGTGCCAGCAGCGTAGGACCCCCCGGCGGGGAGCAGTACTTC CASSVGPPGGEQYF TRBJ2-7 - - TRBV9
TGCGCCAGCAGCTTGGACAGACTGAACACTGAAGCTTTCTTT CASSLDRLNTEAFF TRBJ1-1 - - TRBV5-1
TGTGCCAGCAGTTACACAACTAATGAAAAACTGTTTTTT CASSYTTNEKLFF TRBJ1-4 - - TRBV6-5
TGTGCCTGGAGTGGACAGCGGGGGGGCGAGCAGTACTTC CAWSGQRGGEQYF TRBJ2-7 - TRBD2 TRBV30
TGTGCCAGCCGCGGGTACACTGAAGCTTTCTTT CASRGYTEAFF TRBJ1-1 - - TRBV6-1
TGTGCCAGCAGTCAGGTGCGTGACACAGATACGCAGTATTTT CASSQVRDTDTQYF TRBJ2-3 - - TRBV7-9
TGTGCCAGCAGCCGAGTGGGGTCCCACGAGCAGTACTTC CASSRVGSHEQYF TRBJ2-7 - - TRBV6-6
TGTGCCCCCAAGGGGTTGAACACTGAAGCTTTCTTT CAPKGLNTEAFF TRBJ1-1 - - TRBV28
TGTGCCATCAGTGATGGGACTAGCGGGAGCTCCTACGAGCAGTACTTC CAISDGTSGSSYEQYF TRBJ2-7 - TRBD2 TRBV10-3
TGTGCCAGCAGTTACTCATGGACAGGGGAAGCTGGCTACACCTTC CASSYSWTGEAGYTF TRBJ1-2 - TRBD1 TRBV6-5
TGTGCCTGGAGTGTACTGGTCGACAGTGACTACACCTTC CAWSVLVDSDYTF TRBJ1-2 - - TRBV30
TGTGCCAGCAGCTTAGACTCTGGAAACACCATATATTTT CASSLDSGNTIYF TRBJ1-3 - - TRBV13
TGTGCCAGCAGCTTTCGGACAGGAGCCTACGAGCAGTACTTC CASSFRTGAYEQYF TRBJ2-7 - TRBD1 TRBV5-6
TGTGCCAGCAGCCCCCCAGGGAGGGCAGATACGCAGTATTTT CASSPPGRADTQYF TRBJ2-3 - TRBD2 TRBV7-9
TGTGCCAGCTCACCACCCTCGAGACTAGCGGACCACGAGCAGTACTTC CASSPPSRLADHEQYF TRBJ2-7 - TRBD2 TRBV18
TGTGCCAGCAGTGAAGCGAGGCGACGGACCCAGAACACTGAAGCTTTCTTT CASSEARRRTQNTEAFF TRBJ1-1 - - TRBV6-1
TGTGCCTGGAGTGTAACCGGTGGGTTCTATGGCTACACCTTC CAWSVTGGFYGYTF TRBJ1-2 - - TRBV30
TGTGCCAGTATTGGGGGCGGCACTGAAGCTTTCTTT CASIGGGTEAFF TRBJ1-1 - - TRBV19
TGTGCCAGCAGTTCCGTTTATGGCTACACCTTC CASSSVYGYTF TRBJ1-2 - - TRBV6-5
TGTGCCAGCAGTGAAAGGGTATGGGCAGGCCAAGAGACCCAGTACTTC CASSERVWAGQETQYF TRBJ2-5 - - TRBV6-1